This T cell receptor (beta chain) was retrieved from a study of shared clonotypes between healthy human individuals. Findings of the study overall: Researchers sampled only blood; tissue repertoires likely differ.

Across several immunoSEQ plates, the genomic DNA of each subset was split evenly. Libraries were prepared by immunoSEQ multiplex PCR; TCRdb keeps only in-frame clonotypes and omits some of them. The repertoire holds hundreds of thousands of clones, with 77% as singletons. A few counts support this clone. Its target is not known. Donors had no recently reported acute infections or vaccinations and were HIV-negative. What was sequenced was PBMCs. This TCR was recovered from a woman aged 40 to 50 in good health. Some clones in this sample may be carry-over from other donors' samples.

The CDR3 nucleotides are TGTGCCAGTAGTTGGGACAGGGACACTGAAGCTTTCTTT. It yields the protein CASSWDRDTEAFF. This chain links TRBV19 with TRBJ1-1; 9 nucleotides line up with TRBD1. CDR3 size: 13 residues. Germline assignment: CDR1 LNHDA and CDR2 SQIVND (reference sequence). With 5 bases clipped from V and 3 bases from J, the junction kept 1 base outside the gene matches. The variable domain in full, with the rest retrieved from reference TRBV19 and TRBJ1-1, is DGGITQSPKYLFRKEGQNVTLSCEQNLNHDAMYWYRQDPGQGLRLIYYSQIVNDFQKGDIAEGYSVSREKKESFPLTVTSAQKNPTAFYLCASSWDRDTEAFFGQGTRLTVV.